These T cell receptor beta chains were read from a single sample in a study of T cells after somatic rescue of genetic block. Assay used: immunoSEQ multiplex PCR; TCRdb lists only in-frame clones, some missing. Seen here are approximately 78,000 clones, approximately 90% observed once, and the top ten hold roughly 2.9%. The sequenced sample was peripheral blood mononuclear cells (PBMCs). The receptor set was obtained from a man younger than 45. The conserved cysteine and the conserved F or W are not part of the CDR3 here. The D gene is left open where the match is weak.

D	V	J	CDR3
NA	TRBV29-1	TRBJ1-1	SVGLRQNTEAF
NA	TRBV7-9	TRBJ2-7	ASSGDSYEQY
NA	TRBV28	TRBJ2-7	ASSLPPLVEQY
TRBD2	TRBV6-1	TRBJ2-1	ASRGWGEGVNEQF
NA	TRBV4-3	TRBJ2-5	ASSQDLTGAAGTQY
NA	TRBV15	TRBJ1-1	ATSRGGQLNTEAF
NA	TRBV2	TRBJ2-7	ASTLSGEQY
TRBD2	TRBV11-3	TRBJ2-2	ASSSLAEGTGELF
TRBD2	TRBV6-5	TRBJ2-7	ASTWSGGSEQY
TRBD2	TRBV11-2	TRBJ2-7	ASRELAGGYEQY
NA	TRBV2	TRBJ2-3	ASSDAGGTDTQY